One and the same sample provided the 10 T cell receptor beta chains below, sequenced in a study of CD8 T cells in ankylosing spondylitis. TCRdb ran MiXCR on the 5' RACE reads and lists one entry per CDR3 protein. There are more than 300,000 distinct CDR3 sequences in the sample; 11% occur only once, and 9.1% lies in the top ten. Specimen: blood, either unsorted or a sorted T cell fraction (not recorded which). These receptors all come from a female donor with ankylosing spondylitis or in good health (not recorded which).

Many counts were recorded for this clonotype. V is TRBV5-1 and J is TRBJ2-7, with TRBD2 as a possible D gene (5 bases). The V end was cut by 0 bases, the J end by 0 bases, with 19 bases between. Germline CDR1 and CDR2: SGHRS and YFSETQ. This CDR3 contains 18 residues. The CDR3 region is CASSLDLTGNQVSYEQYF. CDR3 nucleotide sequence: TGCGCCAGCAGCTTGGATCTAACCGGGAACCAAGTCTCCTACGAGCAGTACTTC.

The gene calls are TRBV20-1 and TRBJ1-5; D gene uncertain. The CDR3 has 15 amino acids. Germline values: CDR1 DFQATT, CDR2 SNEGSKA (reference sequence). V was pared by 0 bases and J by 9 bases, with 18 bases between. The CDR3 DNA follows: TGCAGTGCTAGAGATTCACTGTCCGGATCTGCGCCCCAGCATTTT. Its protein product is CSARDSLSGSAPQHF.

This clonotype was detected many times. The chain recombines TRBV28 with TRBJ1-5; possibly TRBD1 for D (6 bases). V was trimmed by 6 bases and J by 7 bases, leaving 19 bases between them. Germline CDR1 reads MDHEN; CDR2 reads SYDVKM. The CDR3 consists of 15 residues. The CDR3 region has the DNA TGTGCCAGCAGCCCTGACAGGTCCTGGGGGCAGCCCCAGCATTTT. Its translation: CASSPDRSWGQPQHF.

This clonotype was detected ten times or more. This rearrangement joins TRBV5-1 to TRBJ2-1; the D call may be TRBD1 or TRBD2 (5 bases each). Germline values: CDR1 SGHRS, CDR2 YFSETQ. The CDR3 extends over 16 amino acids. Trimming took off 4 bases at V and 5 bases at J, with 19 bases between the two ends. CDR3 region: CASSALWGNRNNEQFF. DNA for the CDR3: TGCGCCAGCAGCGCCCTCTGGGGGAATAGGAACAATGAGCAGTTCTTC. Combining the CDR3 with reference TRBV5-1 and TRBJ2-1 gives the whole variable domain KAGVTQTPRYLIKTRGQQVTLSCSPISGHRSVSWYQQTPGQGLQFLFEYFSETQRNKGNFPGRFSGRQFSNSRSEMNVSTLELGDSALYLCASSALWGNRNNEQFFGPGTRLTVL.

The sample holds many counts of this clonotype. This chain uses TRBV2 with TRBJ1-2, with 8 bases that match TRBD1. V dropped 5 bases and J dropped 6; count of bases not matched to a gene: 5. The CDR3 sequence is 13 residues long. Germline V lookup: CDR1 SNHLY, CDR2 FYNNEI. CDR3 in DNA: TGTGCCAGCAGTAGGACAGGGTTCGATGGCTACACCTTC. This translates into CASSRTGFDGYTF.

This clonotype was counted many times. The V and J genes are TRBV4-1 and TRBJ2-1; D could derive from TRBD1 or TRBD2 (5 bases each). CDR3 length: 17 amino acids. Germline values: CDR1 MGHRA, CDR2 YSYEKL. The ends were cut back, 0 bases at V and 3 bases at J, with 15 bases in the middle. The CDR3 reads CASSQDGTPGGYNEQFF. The CDR3 nucleotides read TGCGCCAGCAGCCAAGACGGGACCCCTGGGGGCTACAATGAGCAGTTCTTC.

This clonotype was seen ten or more times. The rearrangement uses TRBV5-5 and TRBJ2-3, with 11 bases lining up with TRBD2. V lost 2 bases to trimming and J lost 5 bases; unmatched junction nucleotides: 4. The germline gives CDR1 SGHKS, CDR2 YYEKEE (reference sequence). CDR3 length: 15 residues. The CDR3 loop is CASSFELAGVDTQYF. CDR3 in DNA: TGTGCCAGCAGCTTCGAACTAGCGGGGGTAGATACGCAGTATTTT.

This clonotype was picked up a small number of times. The chain carries TRBV30 and TRBJ2-7, with a possible D match to TRBD2 (5 bases). There are 11 residues in the CDR3. V was cut by 1 base and J by 6 bases, with 7 bases left in between. Germline V lookup: CDR1 GTSNPN, CDR2 SVGIG (reference sequence). The CDR3 loop is CAWSGGREQYF. CDR3 in DNA: TGTGCCTGGAGTGGAGGGCGCGAGCAGTACTTC.

This clonotype was counted ten times or more. This chain uses TRBV12-3 or TRBV12-4 with TRBJ2-1, with TRBD1 matching over 7 bases. J lost 2 bases, V lost 7 bases, and 5 bases had no gene match. The CDR3 is made up of 14 amino acids. CDR3 loop: CASTIGTAYNEQFF. The CDR3 DNA is TGTGCCAGCACTATCGGGACAGCCTACAATGAGCAGTTCTTC.

This clonotype came up a few times. The J gene is TRBJ2-3, the V gene TRBV5-1; D not resolved. The CDR3 extends over 12 amino acids. V lost 3 bases and J lost 5, with 7 bases in between. CDR1 SGHRS and CDR2 YFSETQ come from the germline V gene. The CDR3 here is CASSSTLDTQYF. CDR3 nucleotides: TGCGCCAGCAGCTCCACCTTAGATACGCAGTATTTT.